This entry is about one T cell receptor (beta chain). In the original workflow: Reference gene primer amplification in the assay estimated nucleated cell counts. Using immunoSEQ multiplex PCR, the repertoire was profiled, and TCRdb retains in-frame clones only, with some absent. Clone size and V and J calls were adopted from that table, with D and trimming inferred from the DNA. The profile covers more than 200,000 clones, with roughly nine tenths appearing a single time and 2% to 2.5% taken by the ten largest. This entry belongs to a study of blood T cell repertoires in COVID-19. Across the study: Acute and convalescent COVID-19 specimens originated in the United States, Italy and Spain. PBMCs, B-cell-depleted T cells, or T cells were the source of the cDNA or gDNA that made up the material.

Germline trimming cut 6 bases from V and 8 bases from J; bases unmatched to any gene: 5. The germline V gene has CDR1 SGHTA and CDR2 FQGNSA. The CDR3 totals 15 residues. The chain has TRBV7-2 and TRBJ2-1, with 15 nucleotides matching TRBD2. The clonotype comes from a woman in her 50s with acute or convalescent COVID-19. Sequencing was done on a sample of peripheral blood. The CDR3 region is CASSPRTSGRDEQFF. The CDR3 DNA is TGTGCCAGCAGTCCTAGGACTAGCGGGAGGGATGAGCAGTTCTTC.